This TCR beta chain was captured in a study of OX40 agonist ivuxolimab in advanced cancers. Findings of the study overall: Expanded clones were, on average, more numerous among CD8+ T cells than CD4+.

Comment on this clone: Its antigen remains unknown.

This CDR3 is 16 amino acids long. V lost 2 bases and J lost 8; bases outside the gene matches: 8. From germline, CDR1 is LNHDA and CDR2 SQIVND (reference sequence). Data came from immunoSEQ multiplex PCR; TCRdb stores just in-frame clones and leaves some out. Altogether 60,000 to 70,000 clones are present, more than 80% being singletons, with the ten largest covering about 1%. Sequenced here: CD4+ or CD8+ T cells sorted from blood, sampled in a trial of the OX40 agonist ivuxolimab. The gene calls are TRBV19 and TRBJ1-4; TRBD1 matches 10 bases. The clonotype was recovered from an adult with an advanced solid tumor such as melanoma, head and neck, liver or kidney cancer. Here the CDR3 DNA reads TGTGCCAGTAGTATATTGGTGGGACAGGGGAGCGAAAAACTGTTTTTT. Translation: CASSILVGQGSEKLFF.